Each of the 10 T cell receptor beta chains below was sequenced from the same sample in a study of blood T cell repertoires in COVID-19. Sequencing was performed with immunoSEQ multiplex PCR; in TCRdb, only in-frame clones are kept and a portion is missing. The sample carries around 300,000 clones, 80% to 90% recorded once. Sequencing was performed on peripheral blood. The receptors here all came from a woman under 40 with active or convalescent COVID-19.

A remark on this clone: Different DNA sequences within this sample yield the same CDR3. This chain uses TRBV5-1 with TRBJ1-5; tentative D call: TRBD1 (5 bases). CDR1 SGHRS and CDR2 YFSETQ come from the germline V gene. The CDR3 extends over 15 amino acids. With 0 bases removed from V and 0 bases from J, the gap between germline ends came to 7 bases. The CDR3 DNA is TGCGCCAGCAGCTTGGCAGGGTATAGCAATCAGCCCCAGCATTTT. Protein sequence: CASSLAGYSNQPQHF.

This clone was observed a few times. V and J are TRBV9 and TRBJ2-5; TRBD2 aligns across 13 bases. Per germline, CDR1 SGDLS and CDR2 YYNGEE. This CDR3 contains 17 residues. With V trimmed by 0 bases and J by 1 base, 3 bases remained unmatched. CDR3 region: CASSVGWTSGGQETQYF. The CDR3 DNA reads TGTGCCAGCAGCGTAGGGTGGACTAGCGGGGGCCAAGAGACCCAGTACTTC.

The chain links TRBV19 to TRBJ1-1; 7 bases are a match to TRBD1. The length of the CDR3 is 14 residues. Germline CDR1 is LNHDA and CDR2 is SQIVND (reference sequence). V lost 4 bases and J lost 2; bases outside the gene matches: 4. This CDR3 is CASSTTGINTEAFF. The CDR3 nucleotides are TGTGCCAGTAGTACGACAGGGATAAACACTGAAGCTTTCTTT.

The V and J genes are TRBV10-3 and TRBJ2-3, with 10 bases aligning to TRBD1. There are 15 residues in the CDR3. Germline V gives CDR1 ENHRY, CDR2 SYGVKD. The V and J ends lost 4 bases and 3 bases, in that order; junction bases with no gene match: 4. The chain's CDR3 is CAISGRDRGTDTQYF. The CDR3 coding sequence is TGTGCCATCAGTGGCCGGGACAGGGGAACAGATACGCAGTATTTT.

This sequence joins TRBV28 and TRBJ2-3; 7 positions agree with TRBD2. The CDR3 sequence is 14 residues long. Germline CDR1 and CDR2: MDHEN and SYDVKM. J was trimmed by 1 base and V by 2 bases; bases with no gene match: 0. CDR3 DNA: TGTGCCAGCAGTTTAGCGGGGGGCACAGATACGCAGTATTTT. Encoded protein: CASSLAGGTDTQYF.

The genes are TRBV4-2 and TRBJ2-3, with 8 bases aligning to TRBD2. Germline V gene lookup returns CDR1 LGHNA and CDR2 YNFKEQ. V was pared by 0 bases and J by 2 bases, with 7 bases of the junction left unmatched. The CDR3 contains 17 residues. This CDR3 is CASSQEGGGRFTDTQYF. In DNA, the CDR3 is TGTGCCAGCAGCCAAGAGGGCGGGGGGCGGTTCACAGATACGCAGTATTTT.

The V and J genes are TRBV5-6 and TRBJ1-2; 8 bases agree with TRBD1. The CDR3 extends over 15 amino acids. Germline CDR1 and CDR2: SGHDT and YYEEEE. V lost 4 bases and J lost 6; bases outside the gene matches: 11. The CDR3 bases are TGTGCCAGCAGCAGCCCCAGGGGGCGACGGGATGGCTACACCTTC. Protein product: CASSSPRGRRDGYTF.

This clone was recorded once. This rearrangement joins TRBV6-5 to TRBJ1-5; TRBD1 matches 9 bases. The CDR3 totals 14 residues. V gave up 6 bases and J gave up 8 bases; unmatched junction bases: 8. Germline V lookup: CDR1 MNHEY, CDR2 SVGAGI. The CDR3 DNA follows: TGTGCCAGCAGCCGCGGGACAGGGTTAAAGCCCCAGCATTTT. Its protein is CASSRGTGLKPQHF.

Comments on this clone: Other DNA sequences from this sample encode an identical CDR3 as well. The CDR3 DNA reads TGTGCCAGCTCACCGGGACAGGGAAACACTGAAGCTTTCTTT. It codes for CASSPGQGNTEAFF. The chain carries TRBV18 and TRBJ1-1, with 9 bases lining up with TRBD1. Germline V lookup: CDR1 KGHSH, CDR2 LQKENI. V was clipped by 3 bases and J by 2 bases; unmatched bases: 1. The CDR3 length is 14 residues.

The chain couples TRBV29-1 to TRBJ1-1, with unresolved D. Per germline, CDR1 SQVTM and CDR2 ANQGSEA. The CDR3 length is 13 residues. V was trimmed by 3 bases and J by 1 base, leaving 9 bases between them. CDR3 amino acids: CSVDKAGNTEAFF. CDR3 in DNA: TGCAGCGTTGATAAGGCGGGGAACACTGAAGCTTTCTTT.